The subject of this entry is one T cell receptor beta chain. The record originates from a study of blood T cell repertoires in COVID-19. The overall study: Acute and convalescent COVID-19 specimens originated in the United States, Italy and Spain. PBMCs, B-cell-depleted T cells, or T cells were the source of the cDNA or gDNA that made up the material.

Germline CDR1 reads SGHVS; CDR2 reads FNYEAQ. V lost 1 base, J lost 5 bases, and 14 bases lay in between. This CDR3 is built from 15 residues. The authors' processing: From reference gene primer amplification, estimates of nucleated cell counts were derived. TCRdb's table, derived via immunoSEQ multiplex PCR, lists solely in-frame clones and lacks some. The V and J calls and clone size come from that table; D and trimming were worked out from the DNA. The sample records under 60,000 clones, 70% to 90% being singletons. The J gene is TRBJ2-5, the V gene TRBV7-6; possibly TRBD2 for D (7 bases). The TCR comes from a human donor in a cohort sampled during active COVID-19. Sequencing was performed on peripheral blood. CDR3 protein: CASSLVGGPRETQYF. In DNA form, the CDR3 reads TGTGCCAGCAGCTTAGTCGGGGGGCCACGCGAGACCCAGTACTTC.